Each of the 7 T cell receptor beta chains below was sequenced from the same sample in a study of cytomegalovirus exposure and HLA in healthy donors. 13 Jbeta primers and 60 Vbeta primers were used for the PCR. Here immunoSEQ multiplex PCR was the method, and the copy in TCRdb shows in-frame clones only, minus some. The table lists around 170,000 clones, 65% to 80% of them singletons. Sequencing was carried out using PBMCs. The source is a woman aged 40 to 50 in good health and CMV-seronegative.

The chain employs TRBV7-2 and TRBJ2-7; D is unresolved. Trimming took 2 bases from V and 4 from J, leaving 12 bases between them. CDR1 and CDR2 from the germline V gene are SGHTA and FQGNSA. The CDR3 spans 14 residues. CDR3 sequence reads: CASSLLTESYEQYF. The CDR3 DNA reads as TGTGCCAGCAGCTTACTAACAGAAAGTTACGAGCAGTACTTC.

This clone was observed a few times. The gene calls are TRBV11-3 and TRBJ2-1; no clear D. V was cut by 1 base and J by 9 bases, with 13 bases left in between. From germline, CDR1 is SGHNT and CDR2 YENEEA. The CDR3 extends over 14 amino acids. The CDR3 is CASSLGFPRLEQFF. In nucleotides, the CDR3 is TGTGCCAGCAGCTTAGGATTCCCCAGGCTTGAGCAGTTCTTC.

The rearrangement joins TRBV13 to TRBJ1-6; D remains ambiguous. Trimming removed 5 bases from V and 5 bases from J, with 7 bases in between. The CDR3 is 13 amino acids. The germline V gene encodes CDR1 PRHDT and CDR2 FYEKMQ (reference sequence). Written as DNA, the CDR3 is TGTGCCAGCAGCGTAACAGATAATTCACCCCTCCACTTT. Translating gives CASSVTDNSPLHF.

V usage is TRBV6-6 and J usage is TRBJ1-1, with D tentatively TRBD1 (6 bases). This CDR3 has 12 residues. Per the germline V gene, CDR1 is MNHNY and CDR2 is SVGAGI (reference sequence). Deletions cut 8 bases from V and 4 bases from J, with 11 bases between. Here the CDR3 DNA reads TGTGCCAGCCGTTTCAGGGGCACTGAAGCTTTCTTT. Protein product: CASRFRGTEAFF.

This clone was recorded a few times. One junction end disagrees with the germline gene, perhaps due to a read error. This rearrangement joins TRBV19 to TRBJ1-5, with 7 bases lining up with TRBD1. The length of the CDR3 is 14 residues. Germline V gene sequence: CDR1 LNHDA, CDR2 SQIVND (reference sequence). Written as DNA, the CDR3 is TGTGCCAGTACCCTGAACAGGGGCAACCAGCCCCAGCATTTT. Its protein product is CASTLNRGNQPQHF.

The genes are TRBV10-1 and TRBJ2-1; a possible D gene is TRBD2 (5 bases). This CDR3 has 14 residues. The germline V and J ends were trimmed by 7 bases and 9 bases, with 19 bases remaining between them. CDR1 and CDR2 (germline): WNHNN, SYGVQD (reference sequence). The CDR3, as DNA: TGCGCCAGCACTCCGCGACTCCCTGCGGGTGAGCAGTTCTTC. The encoded protein is CASTPRLPAGEQFF.

The chain is built from TRBV4-2 and TRBJ2-3; the match to TRBD2 covers 12 bases. There are 16 residues in the CDR3. The ends lost 2 bases at V and 5 bases at J; junction bases unmatched: 5. Germline V gives CDR1 LGHNA, CDR2 YNFKEQ. CDR3 in DNA: TGTGCCAGCAGCCAAAACCTAGCGGGGGGGGAAGATACGCAGTATTTT. Protein sequence: CASSQNLAGGEDTQYF.